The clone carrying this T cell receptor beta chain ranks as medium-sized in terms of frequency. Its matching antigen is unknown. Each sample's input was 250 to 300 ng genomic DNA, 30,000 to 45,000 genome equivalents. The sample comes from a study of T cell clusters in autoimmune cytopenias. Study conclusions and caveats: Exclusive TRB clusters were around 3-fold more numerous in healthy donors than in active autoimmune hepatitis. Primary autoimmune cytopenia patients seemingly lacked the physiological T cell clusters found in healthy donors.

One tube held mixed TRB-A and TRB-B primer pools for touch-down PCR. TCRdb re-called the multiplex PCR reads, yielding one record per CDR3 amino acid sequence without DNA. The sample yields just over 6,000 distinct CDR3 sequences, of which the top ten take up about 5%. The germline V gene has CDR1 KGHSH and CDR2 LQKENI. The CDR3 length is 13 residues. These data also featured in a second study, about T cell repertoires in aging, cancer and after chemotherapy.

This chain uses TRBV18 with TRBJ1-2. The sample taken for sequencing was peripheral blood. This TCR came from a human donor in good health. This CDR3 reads CASSQSGSFGYTF.